This T cell receptor beta chain was sequenced in a study of blood T cell repertoires in COVID-19. Study as a whole: PBMCs, B-cell-depleted T cells, or T cells provided the cDNA or gDNA that made up the material.

Trimming removed 5 bases at V and 3 bases at J, with 17 bases between. In germline, CDR1 is PRHDT, CDR2 FYEKMQ (reference sequence). The CDR3 contains 16 residues. Original processing methods: The authors estimated nucleated cell counts from reference gene primer amplification. The repertoire was sequenced with immunoSEQ multiplex PCR; TCRdb's copy has only in-frame clones and lacks some. From that table come the V and J calls and clone size; the DNA was used to work out D and trimming. Of 180,000 or so clones detected, about 89% appear once; the ten largest clones hold 0.7% to 0.9%. Everyone who took part was roughly 18 to 90 years old, and they came from about 25 US areas. Categorization into cohorts depended on clinical history that participants reported.

The clonotype comes from a woman aged 18-30 years who had recovered from COVID-19. Sequencing was done on a sample of PBMCs or T cells enriched from blood (not recorded which). This chain links TRBV13 with TRBJ2-1; tentative D call: TRBD2 (6 bases). CDR3 sequence: CASSTPGTGSYNEQFF. Here the CDR3 DNA reads TGTGCCAGCAGCACCCCCGGGACCGGGAGCTACAATGAGCAGTTCTTC.